The text below deals with one T cell receptor (beta chain). TCRdb keeps only in-frame clones here, not all; method: immunoSEQ multiplex PCR. The sample includes 70,000 to 85,000 clones, 95% to 98% seen only once; the top ten take approximately 0.18%. The data were obtained in a study of technical replicates of blood from a handful of donors. This receptor was taken from a human donor in good health. The specimen sequenced was T cells isolated from PBMCs.

The CDR3 DNA follows: TGCAGCGTGGAACCTCAGGGGTACAAAAACATTCAGTACTTC. It encodes CSVEPQGYKNIQYF. This sequence joins TRBV29-1 and TRBJ2-4; a possible D gene is TRBD1 (6 bases). The CDR3 contains 14 residues. In germline, CDR1 is SQVTM, CDR2 ANQGSEA. Trimming took off 6 bases at V and 3 bases at J, with 15 bases between the two ends.